The 17 T cell receptor beta chains presented below share a single source sample, sequenced in a study of T cell responses to AZD1222 COVID-19 vaccine. Repertoires were generated with immunoSEQ multiplex PCR, while TCRdb's copy carries only in-frame clones and drops some. Among some 100,000 clones listed, about 83% were seen once. Source: peripheral blood, taken on day 0 of AZD1222 vaccination. The origin of the receptors is an adult in good health.

The chain uses TRBV13 and TRBJ2-2; D is undetermined. CDR1 is PRHDT, CDR2 FYEKMQ, per germline (reference sequence). Trimming left V 5 bases short and J 6 bases short, with 10 bases between. The CDR3 runs to 13 residues. DNA of the CDR3: TGTGCCAGCAGCCGCAGCGATTCCGGGGAGCTGTTTTTT. Protein: CASSRSDSGELFF. The full variable domain, rest sourced from reference TRBV13 and TRBJ2-2, is AAGVIQSPRHLIKEKRETATLKCYPIPRHDTVYWYQQGPGQDPQFLISFYEKMQSDKGSIPDRFSAQQFSDYHSELNMSSLELGDSALYFCASSRSDSGELFFGEGSRLTVL.

This rearrangement joins TRBV19 to TRBJ2-1; possibly TRBD1 or TRBD2 for D (5 bases each). Germline V gene sequence: CDR1 LNHDA, CDR2 SQIVND (reference sequence). The V end was cut by 1 base, the J end by 0 bases, with 19 bases between. There are 19 residues in the CDR3. The CDR3 loop reads CASSIGGRSGISSYNEQFF. For the CDR3, the DNA is TGTGCCAGTAGTATAGGGGGCAGGAGCGGCATTAGCTCCTACAATGAGCAGTTCTTC.

The chain carries TRBV30 and TRBJ1-5; 9 bases agree with TRBD1. The germline V gene encodes CDR1 GTSNPN and CDR2 SVGIG (reference sequence). The ends lost 5 bases at V and 5 bases at J; junction bases unmatched: 7. The CDR3 extends over 14 amino acids. CDR3 sequence: CAWAEGTGYQPQHF. The CDR3 nucleotides read TGTGCCTGGGCCGAAGGGACAGGGTATCAGCCCCAGCATTTT.

This chain joins TRBV10-1 and TRBJ2-1; TRBD2 matches 9 bases. Trimming at V came to 7 bases and at J to 5 bases, leaving 12 bases not matched to a gene. Germline V CDR1 and CDR2: WNHNN, SYGVQD (reference sequence). The CDR3 totals 16 residues. In DNA form, the CDR3 reads TGCGCCAGCACCCACGGGGCTAGCGGGAAGAACAATGAGCAGTTCTTC. The encoded protein is CASTHGASGKNNEQFF.

The CDR3 loop reads CATSDSQTVGETQYF. For the CDR3, the DNA is TGTGCCACCAGTGATTCCCAGACAGTTGGGGAGACCCAGTACTTC. This chain uses TRBV24-1 with TRBJ2-5; D is perhaps TRBD1 (5 bases). The CDR3 spans 15 residues. Trimming shortened V by 2 bases and J by 5 bases, and 14 bases separated the two germline ends. The germline CDR1 and CDR2 sequences are KGHDR and SFDVKD.

V usage is TRBV19 and J usage is TRBJ2-1, with D maybe TRBD1 (6 bases). Deletions cut 5 bases from V and 8 bases from J, with 22 bases between. The CDR3 is made up of 16 amino acids. Germline CDR1 reads LNHDA; CDR2 reads SQIVND (reference sequence). The CDR3 coding sequence is TGTGCCAGTAGTGCAGGGTACAGGGAAGAGTTGGATGAGCAGTTCTTC. It encodes CASSAGYREELDEQFF.

This sequence joins TRBV7-2 and TRBJ2-3, with 10 nucleotides matching TRBD1. V shed 1 base, J shed 2 bases, and the junction held 3 bases outside the gene matches. The CDR3 consists of 16 residues. From germline, CDR1 is SGHTA and CDR2 FQGNSA. The CDR3 DNA reads TGTGCCAGCAGCTTAGAAGGGACAGGGGTCACAGATACGCAGTATTTT. It specifies CASSLEGTGVTDTQYF.

The chain employs TRBV7-9 and TRBJ2-7, with D hard to call. The CDR3 has 13 amino acids. Deletions cut 3 bases from V and 7 bases from J, with 13 bases between. Germline assignment: CDR1 SEHNR and CDR2 FQNEAQ (reference sequence). The CDR3 reads CASSLVSYREQYF. Here the CDR3 DNA reads TGTGCCAGCAGCTTGGTAAGCTATCGAGAGCAGTACTTC.

This chain links TRBV10-3 with TRBJ1-5; TRBD1 matches 9 bases. Trimming took 6 bases from V and 2 from J; bases not matched to a gene: 5. CDR3 length: 15 amino acids. The germline V gene encodes CDR1 ENHRY and CDR2 SYGVKD. The CDR3 coding sequence is TGTGCCATCAGAGCGGGACAGGGTGGCAATCAGCCCCAGCATTTT. Encoded protein: CAIRAGQGGNQPQHF.

The J gene is TRBJ2-1, the V gene TRBV7-3; D may be TRBD2 (5 bases). Per germline, CDR1 SGHTA and CDR2 FQGTGA. The germline V and J ends were trimmed by 5 bases and 7 bases, with 12 bases remaining between them. The CDR3 is made up of 13 amino acids. CDR3 nucleotide sequence: TGTGCCAGCAGCCTCCAAGGCGGGAATGAGCAGTTCTTC. Amino acids: CASSLQGGNEQFF.

This rearrangement joins TRBV30 to TRBJ2-5; D is perhaps TRBD1 (5 bases). The V end lost 2 bases, the J end lost 6 bases, and 13 bases lay between the germline ends. Germline V gene lookup returns CDR1 GTSNPN and CDR2 SVGIG (reference sequence). This CDR3 spans 13 amino acids. This CDR3 reads CAWSFGQGKTQYF. CDR3 sequence (DNA): TGTGCCTGGAGTTTTGGGCAGGGCAAGACCCAGTACTTC. Combining the CDR3 with reference TRBV30 and TRBJ2-5 gives the whole variable domain SQTIHQWPATLVQPVGSPLSLECTVEGTSNPNLYWYRQAAGRGLQLLFYSVGIGQISSEVPQNLSASRPQDRQFILSSKKLLLSDSGFYLCAWSFGQGKTQYFGPGTRLLVL.

V gene TRBV11-1 combines with J gene TRBJ2-3, with D perhaps TRBD1 (5 bases). The germline V gene has CDR1 SGHAT and CDR2 FQDESV (reference sequence). Trimming stripped 7 bases from V and 4 bases from J, with 15 bases between. The CDR3 runs to 14 residues. This chain's CDR3 is CASTPDRDSDTQYF. The CDR3 DNA is TGTGCCAGCACCCCCGACAGAGATTCAGATACGCAGTATTTT.

The rearrangement uses TRBV19 and TRBJ2-7; 7 bases line up with TRBD1. Germline trimming cut 6 bases from V and 0 bases from J; bases unmatched to any gene: 8. Germline assignment: CDR1 LNHDA and CDR2 SQIVND (reference sequence). The CDR3 is made up of 15 amino acids. CDR3 nucleotides: TGTGCCAGTAGCGCAGGGGGTCCGAGCTCCTACGAGCAGTACTTC. This gives the protein CASSAGGPSSYEQYF. Combining the CDR3 with reference TRBV19 and TRBJ2-7 gives the whole variable domain DGGITQSPKYLFRKEGQNVTLSCEQNLNHDAMYWYRQDPGQGLRLIYYSQIVNDFQKGDIAEGYSVSREKKESFPLTVTSAQKNPTAFYLCASSAGGPSSYEQYFGPGTRLTVT.

V and J are TRBV5-4 and TRBJ2-5; D gene uncertain. Per germline, CDR1 SGHNT and CDR2 YYREEE (reference sequence). This CDR3 is 15 amino acids long. V lost 4 bases and J 5 bases, leaving 18 bases between the germline ends. CDR3 bases: TGTGCCAGCAGCCAACCCGGCGGAGCTACGGAGACCCAGTACTTC. It codes for CASSQPGGATETQYF. Complete variable domain (other parts from reference TRBV5-4 and TRBJ2-5): ETGVTQSPTHLIKTRGQQVTLRCSSQSGHNTVSWYQQALGQGPQFIFQYYREEENGRGNFPPRFSGLQFPNYSSELNVNALELDDSALYLCASSQPGGATETQYFGPGTRLLVL.

The chain couples TRBV19 to TRBJ2-1, with 7 bases matching TRBD1. Trimming cost V 6 bases and J 1 base; bases outside gene matches: 3. This CDR3 is built from 14 residues. Germline CDR1 is LNHDA and CDR2 is SQIVND (reference sequence). The CDR3 protein is CASSLQGSYNEQFF. The CDR3 nucleotides are TGTGCCAGTAGCCTACAGGGGTCCTACAATGAGCAGTTCTTC. Based on the CDR3 plus reference TRBV19 and TRBJ2-1, the full variable domain is DGGITQSPKYLFRKEGQNVTLSCEQNLNHDAMYWYRQDPGQGLRLIYYSQIVNDFQKGDIAEGYSVSREKKESFPLTVTSAQKNPTAFYLCASSLQGSYNEQFFGPGTRLTVL.

The V call is TRBV28, the J call TRBJ2-2; D uncertain. Germline V CDR1 and CDR2: MDHEN, SYDVKM. The CDR3 is made up of 16 amino acids. Trimming shortened V by 3 bases and J by 4 bases, and 15 bases separated the two germline ends. The DNA for the CDR3 is TGTGCCAGCAGTTTGGGCCAGGTCGCAAGCACCGGGGAGCTGTTTTTT. Amino acid sequence: CASSLGQVASTGELFF.

The genes are TRBV3-1 (or the pseudogene TRBV3-2) and TRBJ2-1; 9 bases are shared with TRBD2. V was clipped by 8 bases and J by 4 bases; unmatched bases: 6. Germline CDR1 reads LGHDT; CDR2 reads YNNKEL (reference sequence). CDR3 length equals 14 residues. CDR3 region: CASGPLAGYNEQFF. CDR3 in DNA: TGTGCCAGCGGTCCCCTAGCGGGGTACAATGAGCAGTTCTTC.